The 29 T cell receptor beta chains reported below all come from one sample, sequenced in a study of cytomegalovirus exposure and HLA in healthy donors. In the PCR, 60 Vbeta and 13 Jbeta primers were used. Assay used: immunoSEQ multiplex PCR; TCRdb lists only in-frame clones, some missing. The table records some 41,000 clones, approximately 70% of them present only once. Sequenced sample: PBMCs. The receptors were gathered from a man between 40 and 49 years old in good health and CMV-seronegative.

In this sample, this clone turned up a few times. The rearrangement links TRBV7-2 to TRBJ2-7, with D perhaps TRBD2 (5 bases). Between the trimmed V and J ends, which lost 2 bases and 4 bases, there was a span of 18 bases. The germline V gene has CDR1 SGHTA and CDR2 FQGNSA. This CDR3 has 16 residues. The CDR3 loop is CASSLISAGAGYEQYF. The CDR3 DNA reads as TGTGCCAGCAGCTTAATTTCCGCGGGCGCCGGTTACGAGCAGTACTTC.

The rearrangement links TRBV30 to TRBJ1-1, with 7 positions matching TRBD1. V dropped 0 bases and J dropped 2; count of bases not matched to a gene: 9. Germline loops: CDR1 GTSNPN, CDR2 SVGIG (reference sequence). This CDR3 spans 16 amino acids. The CDR3 sequence is CAWSVATSGGNTEAFF. In DNA form, the CDR3 reads TGTGCCTGGAGTGTAGCCACGTCAGGGGGAAACACTGAAGCTTTCTTT.

This clone was detected once. The DNA for the CDR3 is TGTGCCAGCAGTTACTCGGTCAATCGGGCCCAGCATTTT. Amino acid sequence: CASSYSVNRAQHF. The chain links TRBV6-5 to TRBJ1-5; D gene unclear. This CDR3 is built from 13 residues. Germline loops: CDR1 MNHEY, CDR2 SVGAGI. Trimming took 0 bases from V and 11 from J, leaving 11 bases between them.

This clone was found once. V is TRBV9 and J is TRBJ2-3, with D uncertain. V lost 0 bases and J lost 2, with 7 bases in between. Germline V gene lookup returns CDR1 SGDLS and CDR2 YYNGEE. CDR3 size: 14 residues. This CDR3 is CASSVVEDTDTQYF. CDR3 in DNA: TGTGCCAGCAGCGTAGTAGAGGACACAGATACGCAGTATTTT.

This clone occurred once. The V gene is TRBV4-1, the J gene TRBJ1-2; D call uncertain. The germline V gene encodes CDR1 MGHRA and CDR2 YSYEKL. This CDR3 contains 15 residues. The ends were cut back, 0 bases at V and 2 bases at J, with 10 bases in the middle. CDR3 in DNA: TGCGCCAGCAGCCAAGACTTTCCCCAGAACTATGGCTACACCTTC. Translation: CASSQDFPQNYGYTF.

The rearrangement joins TRBV6-6 to TRBJ1-4, with D possibly matching TRBD1 (6 bases). Deletions cut 2 bases from V and 3 bases from J, with 10 bases between. Per germline, CDR1 MNHNY and CDR2 SVGAGI (reference sequence). The CDR3 contains 15 residues. For the CDR3, the DNA is TGTGCCAGCAGTTACCGAGGGGGGGCTAATGAAAAACTGTTTTTT. This codes for CASSYRGGANEKLFF.

This chain connects TRBV7-9 to TRBJ2-5, with a tentative D call TRBD1 (6 bases). The germline V gene has CDR1 SEHNR and CDR2 FQNEAQ (reference sequence). The CDR3 spans 14 residues. Trimming cost V 4 bases and J 4 bases, with 13 bases left between them. The CDR3 loop reads CASSSQGRGETQYF. DNA for the CDR3: TGTGCCAGCAGCTCGCAGGGGCGTGGAGAGACCCAGTACTTC.

This chain joins TRBV29-1 and TRBJ2-1; TRBD2 is a possible D gene (7 bases). Trimming removed 8 bases at V and 5 bases at J, with 22 bases between. The CDR3 runs 15 residues. CDR1 and CDR2 (germline): SQVTM, ANQGSEA. In DNA, the CDR3 is TGCAGCTCCCGTGGGGGGGCAGGGATTAACAATGAGCAGTTCTTC. Amino acids: CSSRGGAGINNEQFF.

This chain joins TRBV27 and TRBJ2-3; D uncertain. CDR1 is MNHEY, CDR2 SMNVEV, per germline (reference sequence). The CDR3 contains 15 residues. Deletions cut 5 bases from V and 1 base from J, with 13 bases between. Written as DNA, the CDR3 is TGTGCCAGCAGTAGTCTAGTAGGTGGCACAGATACGCAGTATTTT. Its protein product is CASSSLVGGTDTQYF.

This clone came up a few times. The chain is built from TRBV6-4 and TRBJ2-6, with D hard to call. The germline gives CDR1 MRHNA, CDR2 SNTAGT. The CDR3 contains 15 residues. V was clipped by 0 bases and J by 0 bases, with 3 bases between them. As DNA, the CDR3 is TGTGCCAGCAGTGACTCCAACTCTGGGGCCAACGTCCTGACTTTC. Protein: CASSDSNSGANVLTF.

The genes are TRBV9 and TRBJ2-1; possibly TRBD2 for D (6 bases). Deletions cut 5 bases from V and 8 bases from J, with 14 bases between. This CDR3 spans 13 amino acids. Germline CDR1 SGDLS, CDR2 YYNGEE. The chain's CDR3 is CASSGGTEDEQFF. CDR3 in DNA: TGTGCCAGCAGTGGGGGGACCGAGGATGAGCAGTTCTTC. Full variable domain (remainder filled in from reference TRBV9 and TRBJ2-1): DSGVTQTPKHLITATGQRVTLRCSPRSGDLSVYWYQQSLDQGLQFLIQYYNGEERAKGNILERFSAQQFPDLHSELNLSSLELGDSALYFCASSGGTEDEQFFGPGTRLTVL.

The chain couples TRBV18 to TRBJ2-5, with D unclear. This CDR3 contains 12 residues. V was trimmed by 0 bases and J by 5 bases, leaving 4 bases between them. Germline V CDR1 and CDR2: KGHSH, LQKENI. The CDR3 loop reads CASSPPEETQYF. The CDR3 DNA reads TGTGCCAGCTCACCACCGGAGGAGACCCAGTACTTC.

This chain uses TRBV5-1 with TRBJ2-3, with 11 bases identical to TRBD2. Germline-derived CDR1 and CDR2 are SGHRS and YFSETQ. The trim removed 4 bases at V and 4 bases at J, leaving 8 bases unmatched. This CDR3 has 16 residues. CDR3 residues: CASSQTSGVVADTQYF. The CDR3 DNA follows: TGCGCCAGCAGCCAGACTAGCGGGGTCGTGGCAGATACGCAGTATTTT.

J is TRBJ1-6 and V is TRBV6-5; 11 bases agree with TRBD1. The CDR3 loop spans 14 amino acids. Germline V CDR1 and CDR2: MNHEY, SVGAGI. With V trimmed by 6 bases and J by 7 bases, 2 bases remained unmatched. As DNA, the CDR3 is TGTGCCAGCAGCCGGACAGGGGGCAATTCACCCCTCCACTTT. Its translation is CASSRTGGNSPLHF.

The DNA for the CDR3 is TGTGCCAGCAGCCGGACTTCTAGCTCCTACGAGCAGTACTTC. Its translation: CASSRTSSSYEQYF. This chain links TRBV6-5 with TRBJ2-7, with D perhaps matching TRBD2 (5 bases). The CDR3 sequence is 14 residues long. Trimming removed 6 bases at V and 0 bases at J, with 12 bases between. Germline V lookup: CDR1 MNHEY, CDR2 SVGAGI.

This chain links TRBV27 with TRBJ1-6; 8 bases fit TRBD1. Per germline, CDR1 MNHEY and CDR2 SMNVEV (reference sequence). After removal of 6 bases from V and 5 bases from J, the junction contained 3 bases not matched to a gene. This CDR3 is 14 amino acids long. CDR3 DNA: TGTGCCAGCAGACGGACAGGGCATAATTCACCCCTCCACTTT. Translating gives CASRRTGHNSPLHF.

The genes are TRBV6-1 and TRBJ2-6; 8 nucleotides agree with TRBD1. Germline CDR1 is MNHNS and CDR2 is SASEGT. CDR3 length: 16 residues. The junction had 4 bases not matched to a gene; V was cut back by 4 bases and J by 2 bases. The CDR3 nucleotides are TGTGCCAGCAGTGGTAGCAGGGGGCCTGGGGCCAACGTCCTGACTTTC. As protein: CASSGSRGPGANVLTF.

The rearrangement links TRBV7-9 to TRBJ1-2; possibly TRBD1 for D (6 bases). The CDR3 consists of 13 residues. V shed 4 bases and J shed 3 bases, with 9 bases lying between them. Germline assignment: CDR1 SEHNR and CDR2 FQNEAQ (reference sequence). CDR3 DNA: TGTGCCAGCAGCTCTCGGACAGACTATGGCTACACCTTC. This gives the protein CASSSRTDYGYTF.

As DNA, the CDR3 is TGTGCCAGCAGCGGAGGGGGACATTCAGATACGCAGTATTTT. This sequence encodes CASSGGGHSDTQYF. The chain has TRBV9 and TRBJ2-3, with D possibly being TRBD1 (6 bases). The V and J ends lost 3 bases and 4 bases respectively, with 12 bases between them. The CDR3 is 14 amino acids. Per the germline V gene, CDR1 is SGDLS and CDR2 is YYNGEE.

This clone has just a few counts. The chain links TRBV2 to TRBJ2-1; the D gene is possibly TRBD1 (6 bases). V lost 7 bases and J 2 bases, leaving 12 bases between the germline ends. The CDR3 runs 14 residues. Germline V gene data show CDR1 as SNHLY and CDR2 as FYNNEI. CDR3 sequence: CASNIRTAYNEQFF. The CDR3 DNA sequence: TGTGCCAGCAATATAAGGACAGCCTACAATGAGCAGTTCTTC.

This clone has just a few counts. The chain is built from TRBV19 and TRBJ2-1, with D perhaps TRBD1 (5 bases). V was cut by 3 bases and J by 9 bases, with 12 bases left in between. Germline V lookup: CDR1 LNHDA, CDR2 SQIVND (reference sequence). This CDR3 region has 13 residues. CDR3 loop: CASSMGRAGEQFF. CDR3 bases: TGTGCCAGTAGTATGGGCAGGGCTGGTGAGCAGTTCTTC.

This clone was seen more than once but under ten times. The rearrangement uses TRBV10-1 and TRBJ1-4, with 8 positions matching TRBD1. V lost 7 bases to trimming and J lost 6 bases; unmatched junction nucleotides: 4. The CDR3 covers 13 residues. The germline V gene has CDR1 WNHNN and CDR2 SYGVQD (reference sequence). The CDR3 region is CASIRGRDEKLFF. CDR3 sequence (DNA): TGCGCCAGCATCAGGGGGCGGGATGAAAAACTGTTTTTT.

The chain uses TRBV27 and TRBJ1-3, with D uncertain. CDR1 MNHEY and CDR2 SMNVEV come from the germline V gene (reference sequence). The CDR3 runs 13 residues. V was clipped by 3 bases and J by 0 bases, with 3 bases between them. The CDR3 DNA reads as TGTGCCAGCAGTTTGCGCTCTGGAAACACCATATATTTT. It translates to CASSLRSGNTIYF.

This rearrangement joins TRBV27 to TRBJ1-5; weak D call: TRBD1 (5 bases). Trimming stripped 2 bases from V and 6 bases from J, with 11 bases between. Germline V CDR1 and CDR2: MNHEY, SMNVEV (reference sequence). This CDR3 region has 14 residues. CDR3 loop: CASSLSRVGQPQHF. The CDR3 nucleotides read TGTGCCAGCAGTTTAAGCAGGGTTGGTCAGCCCCAGCATTTT.

In this sample, this clone turned up once. The rearrangement links TRBV30 to TRBJ1-4; the match to TRBD1 covers 7 bases. The V and J ends lost 3 bases and 5 bases, in that order; junction bases with no gene match: 3. In germline, CDR1 is GTSNPN, CDR2 SVGIG (reference sequence). This CDR3 is 13 amino acids long. The CDR3 nucleotides read TGTGCCTGGAGCCGGGACAGCAATGAAAAACTGTTTTTT. Translating it yields CAWSRDSNEKLFF.

The CDR3 DNA is TGTGCCAGCAGCTTAGTCTCGAGAGATGAGGGGCAGTTCTTC. Translating gives CASSLVSRDEGQFF. The rearrangement joins TRBV7-6 to TRBJ2-1; tentatively, D is TRBD2 (5 bases). Trimming pared 1 base from V and 12 bases from J, leaving 16 bases between. Germline CDR1 reads SGHVS; CDR2 reads FNYEAQ. The CDR3 is 14 residues long.

Details on this clone: This same CDR3 is encoded by further DNA sequences in the sample. The genes are TRBV27 and TRBJ1-2; 12 bases are shared with TRBD1. The CDR3 is 14 amino acids. Per germline, CDR1 MNHEY and CDR2 SMNVEV (reference sequence). Unmatched junction bases numbered 4, after V lost 5 bases and J lost 6 bases. The CDR3 DNA reads as TGTGCCAGCAGTCTGGGGACAGGGGGCGATGGCTACACCTTC. Its protein is CASSLGTGGDGYTF.

The rearrangement uses TRBV28 and TRBJ2-3, with TRBD1 identical over 7 bases. Germline-derived CDR1 and CDR2 are MDHEN and SYDVKM. CDR3 length equals 15 residues. The V gene end was trimmed by 6 bases and the J gene end by 4 bases; junction bases not matched to a gene: 10. Here the CDR3 reads CASSSDRVGADTQYF. The CDR3 DNA sequence: TGTGCCAGCAGCTCAGACAGGGTGGGCGCAGATACGCAGTATTTT.

J is TRBJ2-7 and V is TRBV7-8; D is ambiguous. The CDR3 runs to 13 residues. Germline-derived CDR1 and CDR2 are SGHVS and FQNEAQ. The V end lost 6 bases, the J end lost 3 bases, and 12 bases lay between the germline ends. DNA of the CDR3: TGTGCCAGCAGACCACCGTCCGGCTACGAGCAGTACTTC. It translates to CASRPPSGYEQYF.